This T cell receptor beta chain comes out of a study of blood T cell repertoires in COVID-19. V lost 1 base and J 9 bases, leaving 12 bases between the germline ends. The CDR3 covers 13 residues. Looked up from germline, CDR1 is LNHDA and CDR2 is SQIVND (reference sequence). Using immunoSEQ multiplex PCR, the repertoire was profiled, and TCRdb retains in-frame clones only, with some absent. The sample has about 99,000 clones, 84% seen once. The clonotype comes from a man aged 70-80 years with active or convalescent COVID-19. Sequencing was carried out using peripheral blood. The J gene is TRBJ1-1, the V gene TRBV19; possibly TRBD1 for D (5 bases). The CDR3 loop is CASSIGNRNQAFF. In DNA form, the CDR3 reads TGTGCCAGTAGTATAGGGAACAGGAATCAAGCTTTCTTT.